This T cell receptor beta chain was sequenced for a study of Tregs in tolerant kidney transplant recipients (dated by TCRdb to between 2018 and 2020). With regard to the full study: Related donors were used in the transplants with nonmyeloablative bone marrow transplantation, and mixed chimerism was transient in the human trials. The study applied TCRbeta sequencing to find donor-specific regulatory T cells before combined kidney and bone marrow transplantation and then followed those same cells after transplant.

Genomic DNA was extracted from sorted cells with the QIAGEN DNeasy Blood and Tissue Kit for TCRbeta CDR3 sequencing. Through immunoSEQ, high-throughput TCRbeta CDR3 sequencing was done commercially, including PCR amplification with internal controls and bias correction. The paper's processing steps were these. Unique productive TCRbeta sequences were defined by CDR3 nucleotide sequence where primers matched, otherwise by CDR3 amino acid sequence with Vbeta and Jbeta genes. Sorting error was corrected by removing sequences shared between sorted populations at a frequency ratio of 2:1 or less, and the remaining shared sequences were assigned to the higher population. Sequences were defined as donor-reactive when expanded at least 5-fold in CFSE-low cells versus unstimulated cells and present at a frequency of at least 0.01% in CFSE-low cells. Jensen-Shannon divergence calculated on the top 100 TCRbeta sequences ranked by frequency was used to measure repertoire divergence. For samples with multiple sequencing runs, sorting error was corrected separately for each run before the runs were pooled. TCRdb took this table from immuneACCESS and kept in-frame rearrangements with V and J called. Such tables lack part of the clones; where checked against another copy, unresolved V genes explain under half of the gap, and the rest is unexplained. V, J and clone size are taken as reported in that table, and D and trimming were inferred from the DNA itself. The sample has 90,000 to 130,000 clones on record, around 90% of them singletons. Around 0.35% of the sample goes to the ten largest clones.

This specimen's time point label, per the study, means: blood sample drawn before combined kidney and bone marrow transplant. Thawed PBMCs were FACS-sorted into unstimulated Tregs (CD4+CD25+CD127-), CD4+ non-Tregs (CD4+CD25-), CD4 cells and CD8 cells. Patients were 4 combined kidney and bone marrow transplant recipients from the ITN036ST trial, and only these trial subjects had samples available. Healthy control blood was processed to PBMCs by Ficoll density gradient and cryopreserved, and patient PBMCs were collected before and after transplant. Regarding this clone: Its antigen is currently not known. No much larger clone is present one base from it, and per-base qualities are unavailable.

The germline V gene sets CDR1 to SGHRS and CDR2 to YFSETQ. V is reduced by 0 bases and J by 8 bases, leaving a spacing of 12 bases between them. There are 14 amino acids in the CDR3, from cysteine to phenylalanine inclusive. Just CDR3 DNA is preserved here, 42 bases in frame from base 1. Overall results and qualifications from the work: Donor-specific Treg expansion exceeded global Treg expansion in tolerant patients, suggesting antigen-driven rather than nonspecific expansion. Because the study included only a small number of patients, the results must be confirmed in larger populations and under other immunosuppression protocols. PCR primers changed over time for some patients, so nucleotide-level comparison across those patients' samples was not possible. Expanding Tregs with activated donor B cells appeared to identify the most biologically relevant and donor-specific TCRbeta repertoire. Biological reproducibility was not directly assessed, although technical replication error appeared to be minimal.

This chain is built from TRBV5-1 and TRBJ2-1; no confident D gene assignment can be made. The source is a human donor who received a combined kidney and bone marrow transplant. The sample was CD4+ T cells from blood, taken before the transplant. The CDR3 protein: CASSLESRLDEQFF. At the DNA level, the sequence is TGCGCCAGCAGCTTGGAGTCTCGCCTAGATGAGCAGTTCTTC.